Following are 9 T cell receptor beta chains from one sample sequenced in a study of radiotherapy plus CTLA-4 blockade in lung cancer. Using immunoSEQ multiplex PCR, the repertoire was profiled, and TCRdb retains in-frame clones only, with some absent. The data contain roughly 93,000 clones, around four fifths of them singletons. Here the sequenced sample was peripheral blood, taken from a patient treated with radiotherapy plus ipilimumab. These TCRs come from a human donor with non-small cell lung cancer who had a partial response to radiotherapy plus ipilimumab.

The chain recombines TRBV9 with TRBJ2-1; perhaps TRBD2 as D (5 bases). From germline, CDR1 is SGDLS and CDR2 YYNGEE. V was shortened by 0 bases and J by 7 bases, with 14 bases between the two germline ends. The CDR3 loop spans 15 amino acids. Written as DNA, the CDR3 is TGTGCCAGCAGCGTAGTCTTTGGGAGTGGGAATGAGCAGTTCTTC. As protein: CASSVVFGSGNEQFF.

About this clone: A junction boundary mismatches the germline segment, possibly from a read error. Distinct nucleotide sequences in the sample also encode this CDR3. The chain has TRBV28 and TRBJ2-1, with 11 bases lining up with TRBD2. The CDR3 has 18 amino acids. In germline, CDR1 is MDHEN, CDR2 SYDVKM. The CDR3 here is CASSSPGPMTSGDNEQFF. CDR3 nucleotides: TGTGCCAGCAGTTCCCCAGGGCCGATGACTAGCGGGGACAATGAACAGTTCTTC.

The chain links TRBV7-9 to TRBJ2-5, with TRBD2 matching over 7 bases. V lost 4 bases, J lost 4 bases, and 6 bases stayed unmatched. The CDR3 extends over 14 amino acids. CDR1 and CDR2 from the germline V gene are SEHNR and FQNEAQ (reference sequence). The CDR3 here is CASSSLAGAETQYF. The CDR3 coding sequence is TGTGCCAGCAGCTCACTCGCGGGAGCAGAGACCCAGTACTTC.

The chain recombines TRBV27 with TRBJ1-1; 8 nucleotides align to TRBD1. The CDR3 is 13 residues long. Looked up from germline, CDR1 is MNHEY and CDR2 is SMNVEV (reference sequence). V lost 4 bases and J lost 11; bases outside the gene matches: 9. The CDR3 region has the DNA TGTGCCAGCAGTTCCCAATCCAGGGGGCGTGCTTTCTTT. Translation gives CASSSQSRGRAFF.

The chain has TRBV7-3 and TRBJ2-7; D remains unclear. V was shortened by 1 base and J by 5 bases, with 12 bases between the two germline ends. Germline V lookup: CDR1 SGHTA, CDR2 FQGTGA. The CDR3 length is 14 residues. For the CDR3, the DNA is TGTGCCAGCAGCTTAAGTTCCCGGCTAGACGAGCAGTACTTC. Translating gives CASSLSSRLDEQYF.

This clone was seen a handful of times. The V call is TRBV6-1, the J call TRBJ2-5, with D possibly matching TRBD1 (6 bases). V lost 5 bases and J 5 bases, leaving 12 bases between the germline ends. Germline CDR1 reads MNHNS; CDR2 reads SASEGT. The CDR3 consists of 13 residues. The CDR3 DNA follows: TGTGCCAGCAGTTATGGACAGTGGGAGACCCAGTACTTC. Its protein is CASSYGQWETQYF.

V and J are TRBV28 and TRBJ2-7, with unresolved D. The V end was cut by 5 bases, the J end by 5 bases, with 19 bases between. The CDR3 contains 15 residues. Germline lookup yields CDR1 MDHEN and CDR2 SYDVKM. The CDR3 DNA reads as TGTGCCAGCAGTCCCCCAGGCGCCGAGCTTAACGAGCAGTACTTC. The encoded protein is CASSPPGAELNEQYF.

The chain carries TRBV9 and TRBJ2-5; 7 bases fit TRBD1. CDR1 is SGDLS and CDR2 is YYNGEE in the germline V gene. The ends lost 8 bases at V and 5 bases at J; junction bases unmatched: 6. The CDR3 is made up of 12 amino acids. The CDR3, as DNA: TGTGCCAGTAACAGGGGTTGGGAGACCCAGTACTTC. It specifies CASNRGWETQYF.

DNA of the CDR3: TGTGCCAGCAGTATCCCGGGACAGGGGAAAAACATTCAGTACTTC. Its protein is CASSIPGQGKNIQYF. The gene calls are TRBV28 and TRBJ2-4; 10 positions match TRBD1. J lost 4 bases, V lost 5 bases, and 5 bases had no gene match. CDR1 is MDHEN, CDR2 SYDVKM, per germline. This CDR3 has 15 residues.